Reported below is one TCR beta chain. This sample was taken from a study of blood T cell repertoires in COVID-19. Study at large: The samples span acute and convalescent COVID-19 from the United States, Italy and Spain. T cells, B-cell-depleted T cells, or PBMCs supplied cDNA or gDNA.

Trimming took 4 bases from V and 0 from J, leaving 6 bases between them. Germline-derived CDR1 and CDR2 are KGHSY and FQNENV. The CDR3 extends over 13 amino acids. Per the original data handling: The authors estimated nucleated cell counts from reference gene primer amplification. Clones were sequenced by immunoSEQ multiplex PCR, and TCRdb holds only the in-frame ones, with some missing. That table is the source of V, J and clone size, and D and trimming were worked out from the DNA. The sample shows tens of thousands of clones, about 88% of them seen only once. The receptor was derived from a man aged 60 to 69 with acute or convalescent COVID-19. The rearrangement links TRBV16 to TRBJ1-1, with no clear D. Input material: peripheral blood. CDR3 protein: CASSPTVNTEAFF. The CDR3 DNA reads as TGTGCCAGCAGCCCTACAGTGAACACTGAAGCTTTCTTT.